This entry concerns a single TCR beta chain. This receptor's antigen is unknown. The input lacks base qualities; no much larger clone sits a single base away. Reading the germline V gene gives CDR1 SQVTM and CDR2 ANQGSEA. Reading from cysteine to phenylalanine, the CDR3 counts 12 amino acids. This entry keeps only the CDR3 DNA: 36 bases, framed from base 1. Trimming at the junction amounts to 5 bases on V and 8 bases on J, and the germline ends lie 12 bases apart. Samples from volunteer blood donors who had recovered from COVID-19 were contributed by a second Seattle source. Whole blood was collected in K2EDTA tubes by collaborating institutions according to the institutions' own protocols. For TCRbeta analysis, collaborators shipped samples in one of three forms: frozen whole blood, isolated PBMCs, or DNA extracted from either of those sample types. This entry belongs to a study of blood T cell repertoires in COVID-19 (dated by TCRdb to the early 2020s). Study-level background: Samples covering the acute and convalescent phases of COVID-19 were provided by collaborators in the United States, Italy and Spain. The sample metadata nearly always contained a de-identified subject ID, COVID-19 status, age in years and sex. Where available, HLA class I and class II types were taken from metadata supplied by the sample provider and were not determined by assay-based typing. Subjects who had been exposed to COVID-19, were actively infected with it, or had recovered from it provided the deeply sampled blood TCRbeta repertoires that made up the dataset. A freely available public database, intended as a resource for researchers studying the immune response to SARS-CoV-2, is where the repertoires were released. The prospective study material was composed of cDNA or gDNA derived from T cells, B-cell-depleted T cells, or PBMCs. The samples were drawn from the first 160 participants of the ongoing ImmuneRACE study and from over 950 subjects provided by 6 global collaborators. Broad study findings and their caveats: The quantity of clinical and demographic metadata differed by source and by participant and was supplied without curation.

TCRbeta CDR3 regions were amplified from genomic DNA using the immunoSEQ Assay, a bias-controlled multiplex PCR. In the original analysis: Within the assay, amplification of reference gene primers was used to estimate how many nucleated cells each sample contained. To quantify the absolute abundance of each unique TCRbeta CDR3 rearrangement, sequence reads were collapsed and filtered. For each sample, productive Simpson clonality was calculated as the square root of Simpson's diversity index over productive rearrangements. In TCRdb, the immuneACCESS table is reduced to in-frame sequences with V and J assigned. These tables do not hold every clone; where another copy was compared, an unresolved V gene accounts for under half, and the others remain unexplained. Clone size and V and J calls were adopted from that table, with D and trimming inferred from the DNA. The sample records about 350,000 clones, around nine tenths of which are singletons. The biggest ten clones account for roughly 3.4% of the sample.

The receptor was derived from a young woman who had recovered from COVID-19. Rearrangement joined TRBV29-1 to TRBJ1-4; no confident D gene assignment can be made. The sequencing input was peripheral blood. The DNA sequence is given as TGCAGCGTTAAGAGCAGCGCCGAAAAACTGTTTTTT. Its translation reads: CSVKSSAEKLFF.